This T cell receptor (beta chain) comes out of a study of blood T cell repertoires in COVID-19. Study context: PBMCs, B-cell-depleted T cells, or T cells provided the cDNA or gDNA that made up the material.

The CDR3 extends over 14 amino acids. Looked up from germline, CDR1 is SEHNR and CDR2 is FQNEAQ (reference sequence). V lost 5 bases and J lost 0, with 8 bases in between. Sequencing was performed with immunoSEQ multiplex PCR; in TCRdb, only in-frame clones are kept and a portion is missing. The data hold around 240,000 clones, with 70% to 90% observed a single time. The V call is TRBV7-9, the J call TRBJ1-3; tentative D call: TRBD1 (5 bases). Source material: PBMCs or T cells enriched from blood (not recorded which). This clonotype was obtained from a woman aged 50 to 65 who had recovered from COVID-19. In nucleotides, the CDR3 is TGTGCCAGCAGCCGGGGACTCTCTGGAAACACCATATATTTT. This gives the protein CASSRGLSGNTIYF.